One sample yielded the 29 T cell receptor beta chains listed below, sequenced in a study of T-cell reconstitution after alpha-beta-depleted transplantation in children. Preparation of the TCRbeta library involved a method that used unique molecular identifiers. One entry per CDR3 protein, called by TCRdb with MiXCR from the PCR reads. The sample has roughly 120,000 distinct CDR3 sequences, about a tenth seen once. The starting material was PBMCs, obtained before TCRalphabeta/CD19-depleted stem cell transplant. The origin of the receptors is a boy aged 2-15 years with acute lymphoblastic leukemia, due to receive a stem cell transplant.

This rearrangement joins TRBV29-1 to TRBJ1-2; 7 bases align to TRBD1. Germline trimming cut 3 bases from V and 6 bases from J; bases unmatched to any gene: 10. The length of the CDR3 is 14 residues. CDR1 SQVTM and CDR2 ANQGSEA come from the germline V gene. The CDR3 DNA follows: TGCAGCGTTGACATCTTCACAGGGGAAAATGGCTACACCTTC. This sequence encodes CSVDIFTGENGYTF.

This clonotype showed up just a few times. This chain joins TRBV10-3 and TRBJ2-2, with 10 bases lining up with TRBD2. The trim removed 7 bases at V and 2 bases at J, leaving 10 bases unmatched. Germline CDR1 reads ENHRY; CDR2 reads SYGVKD. The CDR3 is 17 residues long. The CDR3 loop reads CAIKPSGRATNTGELFF. The DNA for the CDR3 is TGTGCCATCAAGCCTAGCGGGAGAGCCACTAACACCGGGGAGCTGTTTTTT.

The V call is TRBV18, the J call TRBJ2-1; D is unclear. The CDR3 contains 16 residues. Between the trimmed V and J ends, which lost 6 bases and 0 bases, there was a span of 15 bases. The germline CDR1 and CDR2 sequences are KGHSH and LQKENI. The CDR3 DNA follows: TGTGCCAGCTCGCCGTTGCCGGCGAGCTCCTACAATGAGCAGTTCTTC. Encoded protein: CASSPLPASSYNEQFF.

This clonotype was observed a handful of times. The CDR3 region is CASRVGAEAFF. In nucleotides, the CDR3 is TGCGCCAGCCGCGTTGGGGCTGAAGCTTTCTTT. V is TRBV5-1 and J is TRBJ1-1, with D hard to call. The CDR3 runs to 11 residues. Germline assignment: CDR1 SGHRS and CDR2 YFSETQ. V was trimmed by 7 bases and J by 6 bases, leaving 10 bases between them.

About this clonotype: Germline and junction disagree at one end, which may indicate a read error. CDR3 DNA sequence: TGTGCCAGCAGTTTAGGACCTTCAGCCAATGATCAGTTCTTC. Translated: CASSLGPSANDQFF. The chain couples TRBV27 to TRBJ2-1; D gene unclear. The CDR3 has 14 amino acids. Looked up from germline, CDR1 is MNHEY and CDR2 is SMNVEV (reference sequence).

Worth noting for this clonotype: A much larger clone lies a single base off, so this may be a read error. The chain recombines TRBV2 with TRBJ2-3; D is possibly TRBD1 (6 bases). V was shortened by 6 bases and J by 0 bases, with 13 bases between the two germline ends. Germline CDR1 SNHLY, CDR2 FYNNEI. The length of the CDR3 is 15 residues. CDR3 bases: TGTGCCAGCAGCTGGACAGTGCCTAGCACAGATACGCAGTATTTT. This codes for CASSWTVPSTDTQYF.

The chain uses TRBV20-1 and TRBJ2-1, with TRBD2 as a possible D gene (6 bases). Trimming pared 1 base from V and 2 bases from J, leaving 12 bases between. Germline values: CDR1 DFQATT, CDR2 SNEGSKA (reference sequence). CDR3 length: 15 residues. The CDR3 sequence is CSARGGGGPYNEQFF. In nucleotides, the CDR3 is TGCAGTGCTAGAGGTGGGGGAGGCCCCTACAATGAGCAGTTCTTC.

This clonotype was seen ten or more times. The J gene is TRBJ2-1, the V gene TRBV7-9, with 13 bases identical to TRBD2. The germline CDR1 and CDR2 sequences are SEHNR and FQNEAQ (reference sequence). The ends lost 4 bases at V and 4 bases at J; junction bases unmatched: 10. The CDR3 sequence is 18 residues long. The CDR3 protein is CASSSTLLLAGGYNEQFF. In nucleotides, the CDR3 is TGTGCCAGCAGCTCGACCCTCTTACTAGCGGGAGGGTACAATGAGCAGTTCTTC.

This clonotype was counted many times. The genes are TRBV29-1 and TRBJ2-5; 7 positions match TRBD2. Trimming removed 0 bases from V and 1 base from J; junction bases left unmatched: 2. This CDR3 contains 14 residues. Germline V CDR1 and CDR2: SQVTM, ANQGSEA. The CDR3 bases are TGCAGCGTTGAAGATGGGAGGGTCCAAGAGACCCAGTACTTC. Its protein product is CSVEDGRVQETQYF.

The chain has TRBV7-3 and TRBJ2-1; D remains ambiguous. The length of the CDR3 is 13 residues. V lost 3 bases and J 1 base, leaving 4 bases between the germline ends. The germline gives CDR1 SGHTA, CDR2 FQGTGA. The CDR3 bases are TGTGCCAGCAGCTTCCAATCCTACAATGAGCAGTTCTTC. As protein: CASSFQSYNEQFF.

In its sample, this clonotype was seen a few times. The gene calls are TRBV14 and TRBJ1-3; D is unresolved. The germline V gene has CDR1 SGHDN and CDR2 FVKESK. The ends were cut back, 1 base at V and 0 bases at J, with 10 bases in the middle. The CDR3 consists of 16 residues. Here the CDR3 DNA reads TGTGCCAGCAGCCAAGGCTTACTGCACTCTGGAAACACCATATATTTT. Translation gives CASSQGLLHSGNTIYF.

The rearrangement links TRBV19 to TRBJ2-2; possible D gene TRBD1, 6 bases. Trimming shortened V by 5 bases and J by 0 bases, and 16 bases separated the two germline ends. This CDR3 is built from 17 residues. The germline V gene has CDR1 LNHDA and CDR2 SQIVND (reference sequence). CDR3 nucleotide sequence: TGTGCCAGTAGTCCTGGCCAGGGGCAGCCGAACACCGGGGAGCTGTTTTTT. The encoded protein is CASSPGQGQPNTGELFF.

The genes are TRBV4-2 and TRBJ1-2; the D is unclear. Germline values: CDR1 LGHNA, CDR2 YNFKEQ. The CDR3 spans 16 residues. V lost 0 bases, J lost 10 bases, and 21 bases lay in between. The chain's CDR3 is CASSQESHGANYSYTF. CDR3 nucleotide sequence: TGTGCCAGCAGCCAAGAATCCCACGGAGCTAACTATTCCTACACCTTC.

V gene TRBV10-2 combines with J gene TRBJ2-5, with D uncertain. Trimming removed 7 bases at V and 5 bases at J, with 14 bases between. CDR3 size: 13 residues. The germline CDR1 and CDR2 sequences are WSHSY and SAAADI. The chain's CDR3 is CASNREVGETQYF. CDR3 in DNA: TGCGCCAGCAATAGAGAAGTTGGGGAGACCCAGTACTTC.

The chain combines TRBV3-1 with TRBJ2-1; 13 positions match TRBD2. Trimming took 4 bases from V and 8 from J; bases not matched to a gene: 5. Per the germline V gene, CDR1 is LGHDT and CDR2 is YNNKEL (reference sequence). The CDR3 covers 15 residues. The CDR3 DNA follows: TGTGCCAGCAGCCCCGGCGGACTAGCGGGAGATGAGCAGTTCTTC. Amino acid sequence: CASSPGGLAGDEQFF.

The rearrangement joins TRBV14 to TRBJ1-4; D not resolved. The length of the CDR3 is 15 residues. Trimming took 2 bases from V and 0 from J, leaving 7 bases between them. Germline CDR1 reads SGHDN; CDR2 reads FVKESK. The CDR3 reads CASSQFGSTNEKLFF. The CDR3 DNA reads as TGTGCCAGCAGCCAATTCGGGTCAACTAATGAAAAACTGTTTTTT.

V usage is TRBV29-1 and J usage is TRBJ1-2; D remains ambiguous. The CDR3 sequence is 15 residues long. Per the germline V gene, CDR1 is SQVTM and CDR2 is ANQGSEA. V lost 6 bases, J lost 5 bases, and 22 bases lay in between. CDR3 sequence reads: CSVLPAAPELYGYTF. The DNA for the CDR3 is TGCAGCGTCTTGCCAGCGGCGCCCGAACTGTATGGCTACACCTTC.

The chain uses TRBV11-3 and TRBJ2-1; either TRBD1 or TRBD2 may fit D (5 bases each). The V end lost 0 bases, the J end lost 8 bases, and 14 bases lay between the germline ends. This CDR3 spans 15 amino acids. Per germline, CDR1 SGHNT and CDR2 YENEEA. The CDR3, as DNA: TGTGCCAGCAGCTTAGATCGGGGCCCATCGGATGAGCAGTTCTTC. This sequence encodes CASSLDRGPSDEQFF.

V usage is TRBV6-5 and J usage is TRBJ2-7, with 9 nucleotides matching TRBD2. The junction had 4 bases not matched to a gene; V was cut back by 1 base and J by 0 bases. Per germline, CDR1 MNHEY and CDR2 SVGAGI. CDR3 length: 16 amino acids. The DNA of the CDR3 is TGTGCCAGCAGTTACTACAGCGGGAGGCCCTCCTACGAGCAGTACTTC. Encoded protein: CASSYYSGRPSYEQYF.

This clonotype was seen a handful of times. The chain is built from TRBV5-1 and TRBJ2-5; 8 bases are shared with TRBD1. CDR3 size: 17 residues. Per germline, CDR1 SGHRS and CDR2 YFSETQ. V shed 3 bases and J 1 base; nucleotides not matched to a gene: 11. The CDR3 sequence is CASSSETGRGRQETQYF. CDR3 nucleotide sequence: TGCGCCAGCAGCTCCGAAACGGGCAGGGGGCGCCAAGAGACCCAGTACTTC.

The chain carries TRBV19 and TRBJ2-2; possibly TRBD1 or TRBD2 for D (5 bases each). There are 16 residues in the CDR3. Germline CDR1 reads LNHDA; CDR2 reads SQIVND (reference sequence). The V end was cut by 2 bases, the J end by 2 bases, with 12 bases between. The DNA for the CDR3 is TGTGCCAGTAGTATATGGGACCGATCAAACACCGGGGAGCTGTTTTTT. It translates to CASSIWDRSNTGELFF.

This clonotype showed up many times. The chain carries TRBV7-8 and TRBJ2-3; 7 nucleotides line up with TRBD1. The germline V gene encodes CDR1 SGHVS and CDR2 FQNEAQ. J was trimmed by 1 base and V by 5 bases; bases with no gene match: 6. CDR3 length: 15 amino acids. The CDR3 region has the DNA TGTGCCAGCAGCGTACAGGGGTCGCGCACAGATACGCAGTATTTT. Protein: CASSVQGSRTDTQYF. The full variable domain, completed using reference TRBV7-8 and TRBJ2-3, is GAGVSQSPRYKVAKRGQDVALRCDPISGHVSLFWYQQALGQGPEFLTYFQNEAQLDKSGLPSDRFFAERPEGSVSTLKIQRTQQEDSAVYLCASSVQGSRTDTQYFGPGTRLTVL.

This clonotype was detected many times. The J gene is TRBJ1-5, the V gene TRBV5-1; D unclear. Germline CDR1 SGHRS, CDR2 YFSETQ. With 4 bases removed from V and 1 base from J, the gap between germline ends came to 12 bases. CDR3 length: 15 residues. The chain's CDR3 is CASSPATGSNQPQHF. The CDR3 coding sequence is TGCGCCAGCAGCCCGGCTACGGGAAGCAATCAGCCCCAGCATTTT.

The table lists this clonotype with many counts. The V gene is TRBV20-1, the J gene TRBJ2-5; 8 bases fit TRBD2. Per the germline V gene, CDR1 is DFQATT and CDR2 is SNEGSKA (reference sequence). With 4 bases clipped from V and 0 bases from J, the junction kept 7 bases outside the gene matches. The CDR3 has 15 residues. CDR3 residues: CSAKVSGTYQETQYF. The CDR3 DNA is TGCAGTGCTAAAGTTAGCGGGACGTACCAAGAGACCCAGTACTTC.

This clonotype was detected a few times. This sequence joins TRBV5-1 and TRBJ2-1; perhaps TRBD1 as D (6 bases). The CDR3 loop spans 14 amino acids. Germline CDR1 reads SGHRS; CDR2 reads YFSETQ. V lost 4 bases, J lost 10 bases, and 18 bases lay in between. For the CDR3, the DNA is TGCGCCAGCAGCCCTGGGGGTCAAACAGGGGAGCAGTTCTTC. Its protein product is CASSPGGQTGEQFF.

Many counts were recorded for this clonotype. The chain recombines TRBV6-5 with TRBJ2-3; D possibly corresponds to TRBD2 (5 bases). The V end was cut by 1 base, the J end by 8 bases, with 7 bases between. The CDR3 consists of 12 residues. Looked up from germline, CDR1 is MNHEY and CDR2 is SVGAGI. The CDR3 DNA reads TGTGCCAGCAGTTACTACGGAGGTACGCAGTATTTT. Translated: CASSYYGGTQYF.

There are many counts of this clonotype. The genes are TRBV7-6 and TRBJ2-1, with 11 bases identical to TRBD2. CDR1 is SGHVS, CDR2 FNYEAQ, per germline. The CDR3 consists of 19 residues. V shed 5 bases, J shed 3 bases, and the junction held 15 bases outside the gene matches. The CDR3 DNA follows: TGTGCCAGCAGCCATCGGACTAGCGGGTTTATTGGTAACTACAATGAGCAGTTCTTC. The encoded protein is CASSHRTSGFIGNYNEQFF.

The rearrangement links TRBV29-1 to TRBJ2-7; 8 nucleotides line up with TRBD1. Germline-derived CDR1 and CDR2 are SQVTM and ANQGSEA. The CDR3 extends over 14 amino acids. J lost 2 bases, V lost 6 bases, and 9 bases had no gene match. The CDR3 sequence is CSVADRGYPYEQYF. CDR3 coding DNA: TGCAGCGTGGCTGACAGGGGATATCCCTACGAGCAGTACTTC.

This clonotype was recorded many times. The genes are TRBV2 and TRBJ2-5, with D unclear. The CDR3 sequence is 13 residues long. Germline CDR1 and CDR2: SNHLY and FYNNEI. V was cut by 8 bases and J by 5 bases, with 15 bases left in between. The CDR3 bases are TGTGCCAGCGGGATCGGGCAGATGGAGACCCAGTACTTC. This gives the protein CASGIGQMETQYF. Variable domain in full (rest from reference TRBV2 and TRBJ2-5): EPEVTQTPSHQVTQMGQEVILRCVPISNHLYFYWYRQILGQKVEFLVSFYNNEISEKSEIFDDQFSVERPDGSNFTLKIRSTKLEDSAMYFCASGIGQMETQYFGPGTRLLVL.